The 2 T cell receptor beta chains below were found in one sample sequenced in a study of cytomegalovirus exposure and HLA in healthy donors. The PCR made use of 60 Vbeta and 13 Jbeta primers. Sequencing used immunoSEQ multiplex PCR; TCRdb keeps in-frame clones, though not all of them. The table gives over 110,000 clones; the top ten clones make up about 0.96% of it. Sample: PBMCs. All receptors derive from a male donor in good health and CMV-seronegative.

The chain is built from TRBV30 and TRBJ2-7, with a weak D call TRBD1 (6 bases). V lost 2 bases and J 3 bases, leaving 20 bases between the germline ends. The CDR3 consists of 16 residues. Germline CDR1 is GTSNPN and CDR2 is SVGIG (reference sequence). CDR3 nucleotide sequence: TGTGCCTGGAGTTATTGGCAGGCAGGGGTTATCTACGAGCAGTACTTC. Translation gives CAWSYWQAGVIYEQYF.

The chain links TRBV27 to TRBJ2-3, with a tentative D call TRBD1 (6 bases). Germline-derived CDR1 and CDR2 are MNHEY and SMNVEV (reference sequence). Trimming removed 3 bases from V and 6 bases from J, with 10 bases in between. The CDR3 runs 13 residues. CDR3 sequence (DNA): TGTGCCAGCAGTTTCTATCAGGGGGATACGCAGTATTTT. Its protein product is CASSFYQGDTQYF.